This TCR beta chain came from a study of T cells in Graves' hyperthyroidism and ophthalmopathy. Findings and limits, study-wide: Most thyroid clonotypes that were expanded above 0.001 also turned up in blood.

This clonotype was counted at least ten times. Its antigen is undetermined. V lost 4 bases and J 5 bases, leaving 15 bases between the germline ends. This CDR3 contains 15 residues. CDR1 and CDR2 from the germline V gene are DFQATT and SNEGSKA (reference sequence). Amplification targeted TCR beta CDR3 regions from RNA transcripts. With the HTBI primer set, the TCR CDR3 went through a first round of RT-PCR. TCRdb recomputed calls from the multiplex PCR reads with MiXCR, one row per CDR3 protein. The data show more than 300,000 distinct CDR3 sequences, roughly 15% seen once. Among ophthalmopathy patients, the Clinical Activity Score reached at least 3, the NOSPECS grade reached at least 4, and duration remained under 3 months. Diagnoses used clinical symptoms, serum thyroxine and TRAb, thyroid ultrasound and orbital computed tomography.

The sample consisted of blood. The chain combines TRBV20-1 with TRBJ1-6; D remains unclear. The receptor comes from a woman aged 30 to 39 with Graves' ophthalmopathy. CDR3 nucleotide sequence: TGCAGTGCTACCCCCAACCAGGCGGATAATTCACCCCTCCACTTT. Amino acids: CSATPNQADNSPLHF.